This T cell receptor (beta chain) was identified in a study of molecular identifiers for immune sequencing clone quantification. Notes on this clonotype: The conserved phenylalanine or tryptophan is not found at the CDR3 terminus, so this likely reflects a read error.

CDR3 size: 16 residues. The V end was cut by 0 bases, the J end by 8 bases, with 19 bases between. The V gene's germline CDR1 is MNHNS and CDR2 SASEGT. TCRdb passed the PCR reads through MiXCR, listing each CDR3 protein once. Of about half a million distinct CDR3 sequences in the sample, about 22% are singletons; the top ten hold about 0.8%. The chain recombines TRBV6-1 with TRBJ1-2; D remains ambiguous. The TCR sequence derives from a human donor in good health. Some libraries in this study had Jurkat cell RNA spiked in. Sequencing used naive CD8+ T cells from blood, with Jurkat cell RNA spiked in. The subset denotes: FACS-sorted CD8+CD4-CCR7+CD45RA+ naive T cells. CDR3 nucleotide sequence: TGTGCCAGCAGTGAAGCGCGGGTCCCCGGCAGCTACGGCTACACCTGC. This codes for CASSEARVPGSYGYTC.